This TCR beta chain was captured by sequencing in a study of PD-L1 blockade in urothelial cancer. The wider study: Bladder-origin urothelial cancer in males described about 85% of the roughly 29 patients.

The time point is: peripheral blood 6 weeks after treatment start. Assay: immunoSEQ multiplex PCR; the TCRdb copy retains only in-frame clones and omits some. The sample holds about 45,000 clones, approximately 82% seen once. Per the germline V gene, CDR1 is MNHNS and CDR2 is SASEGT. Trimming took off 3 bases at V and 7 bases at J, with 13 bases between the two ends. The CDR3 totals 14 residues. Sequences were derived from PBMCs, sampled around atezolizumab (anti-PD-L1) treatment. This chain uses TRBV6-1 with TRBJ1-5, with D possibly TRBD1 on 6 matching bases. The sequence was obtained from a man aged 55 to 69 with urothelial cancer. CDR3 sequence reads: CASSEAGAGQPQHF. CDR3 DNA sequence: TGTGCCAGCAGTGAGGCAGGGGCTGGACAGCCCCAGCATTTT.